The next 13 T cell receptor beta chains were all read from a single sample in a study of shared clonotypes between healthy human individuals. Data came from immunoSEQ multiplex PCR; TCRdb stores just in-frame clones and leaves some out. The sample comprises fewer than 600,000 clones, about 85% of which are singletons, and roughly an eighth rests with the top ten. Sequencing was performed on PBMCs. These receptor sequences come from a middle-aged woman in good health. Some clones in this sample may be carry-over from other donors' samples.

The CDR3 protein is CASSWDRNTGELFF. Here the CDR3 DNA reads TGTGCCAGCAGCTGGGACAGAAACACCGGGGAGCTGTTTTTT. The V and J genes are TRBV11-2 and TRBJ2-2, with 7 bases aligning to TRBD1. Germline V gene data show CDR1 as SGHAT and CDR2 as FQNNGV. The CDR3 length is 14 residues. The J segment lost 2 bases and the V segment lost 4 bases, leaving 1 base of the junction unmatched.

The chain recombines TRBV14 with TRBJ1-1; no definite D call. This CDR3 is built from 14 residues. Trimming took 1 base from V and 6 from J, leaving 12 bases between them. Germline CDR1 SGHDN, CDR2 FVKESK. The CDR3 reads CASSQAWVGAEAFF. CDR3 nucleotide sequence: TGTGCCAGCAGCCAAGCTTGGGTGGGCGCTGAAGCTTTCTTT.

V gene TRBV7-6 combines with J gene TRBJ2-1; tentatively, D is TRBD1 or TRBD2 (6 bases each). The CDR3 runs 20 residues. Germline V gene data show CDR1 as SGHVS and CDR2 as FNYEAQ. V was pared by 5 bases and J by 5 bases, with 31 bases between. CDR3 loop: CASSPLPGAEGGRRNNEQFF. The CDR3 DNA sequence: TGTGCCAGCAGCCCTCTACCAGGGGCCGAAGGGGGGAGGAGGAACAATGAGCAGTTCTTC.

This clone was observed a few times. The chain uses TRBV19 and TRBJ2-1; the match to TRBD2 covers 12 bases. Germline loops: CDR1 LNHDA, CDR2 SQIVND (reference sequence). The ends lost 5 bases at V and 3 bases at J; junction bases unmatched: 5. The CDR3 is made up of 16 amino acids. The CDR3 loop reads CASSPLAGGDYNEQFF. The DNA for the CDR3 is TGTGCCAGTAGTCCTCTAGCGGGAGGGGACTACAATGAGCAGTTCTTC.

This chain uses TRBV27 with TRBJ1-2; D remains unclear. This CDR3 has 16 amino acids. Germline V gene lookup returns CDR1 MNHEY and CDR2 SMNVEV (reference sequence). Trimming removed 3 bases at V and 8 bases at J, with 22 bases between. CDR3 sequence: CASSLVGFYGKEGYTF. CDR3 DNA: TGTGCCAGCAGTTTGGTGGGTTTTTACGGTAAAGAGGGCTACACCTTC.

V gene TRBV4-1 combines with J gene TRBJ2-2, with 9 bases lining up with TRBD1. Germline CDR1 and CDR2: MGHRA and YSYEKL. The CDR3 extends over 16 amino acids. J was trimmed by 5 bases and V by 2 bases; bases with no gene match: 6. The CDR3 protein is CASSQLNRGQTGELFF. The CDR3 nucleotides read TGCGCCAGCAGCCAACTCAACAGGGGGCAAACCGGGGAGCTGTTTTTT.

The chain uses TRBV4-1 and TRBJ1-1; D is unresolved. The germline V gene has CDR1 MGHRA and CDR2 YSYEKL. V was clipped by 1 base and J by 1 base, with 10 bases between them. The CDR3 sequence is 15 residues long. The CDR3 reads CASSQVRVANTEAFF. As DNA, the CDR3 is TGCGCCAGCAGCCAAGTGAGGGTCGCGAACACTGAAGCTTTCTTT.

CDR3 in DNA: TGTGCCAGCAGTCTCGGAGGGTACAGCGGAAGCACAGATACGCAGTATTTT. Its protein product is CASSLGGYSGSTDTQYF. V is TRBV5-4 and J is TRBJ2-3, with D perhaps TRBD2 (6 bases). Germline V lookup: CDR1 SGHNT, CDR2 YYREEE (reference sequence). Trimming removed 5 bases from V and 0 bases from J, with 19 bases in between. The CDR3 has 17 residues. Full variable domain (remainder filled in from reference TRBV5-4 and TRBJ2-3): ETGVTQSPTHLIKTRGQQVTLRCSSQSGHNTVSWYQQALGQGPQFIFQYYREEENGRGNFPPRFSGLQFPNYSSELNVNALELDDSALYLCASSLGGYSGSTDTQYFGPGTRLTVL.

The chain couples TRBV5-4 to TRBJ2-1, with TRBD2 identical over 9 bases. Trimming cost V 4 bases and J 4 bases; bases outside gene matches: 9. Germline CDR1 SGHNT, CDR2 YYREEE (reference sequence). This CDR3 is 16 amino acids long. CDR3 sequence reads: CASSVTTSGDYNEQFF. In DNA, the CDR3 is TGTGCCAGCAGCGTGACGACTAGCGGAGATTACAATGAGCAGTTCTTC.

The gene calls are TRBV7-9 and TRBJ2-7, with D possibly TRBD1 on 6 matching bases. Germline CDR1 and CDR2: SEHNR and FQNEAQ (reference sequence). The V and J ends lost 2 bases and 6 bases respectively, with 14 bases between them. The CDR3 contains 14 residues. The CDR3 DNA is TGTGCCAGCAGCTTAATGCAGGGGCGGCTCGAGCAGTACTTC. Protein: CASSLMQGRLEQYF.

Turning to this clone: This may stem from a read error, because a much larger clone lies one nucleotide away. This sample includes further DNA sequences coding for the same CDR3. The V and J genes are TRBV5-1 and TRBJ2-3; the D call may be TRBD1 or TRBD2 (6 bases each). CDR1 and CDR2 (germline): SGHRS, YFSETQ. The CDR3 is made up of 14 amino acids. Trimming removed 2 bases at V and 2 bases at J, with 9 bases between. CDR3 sequence reads: CASSFGGPTDTQYF. The CDR3 DNA reads TGCGCCAGCAGCTTTGGGGGGCCCACAGATACGCAGTATTTT.

This chain joins TRBV10-2 and TRBJ1-5; 7 bases are shared with TRBD1. Germline V gene sequence: CDR1 WSHSY, CDR2 SAAADI. The CDR3 consists of 14 residues. V shed 0 bases and J 5 bases; nucleotides not matched to a gene: 1. CDR3 residues: CASSESTGDQPQHF. The CDR3 DNA is TGCGCCAGCAGTGAGTCTACAGGGGATCAGCCCCAGCATTTT.

The DNA of the CDR3 is TGCGCCAGCAGCCAAGATCGGGGACTGAACTCTGGAAACACCATATATTTT. Its protein is CASSQDRGLNSGNTIYF. The chain couples TRBV4-3 to TRBJ1-3; the D gene is possibly TRBD1 (5 bases). CDR1 and CDR2 from the germline V gene are LGHNA and YSLEER. V was pared by 0 bases and J by 0 bases, with 12 bases between. The CDR3 extends over 17 amino acids.